This T cell receptor (beta chain) was sequenced during a study of human T cells and chemical hapten exposure. Findings and caveats of the study: TCRs exceeding 1 in 1000 frequency stayed unchanged with DPC sensitization. Expanded TCR sets contained significantly more large CDR3 similarity clusters than controls.

Individual cDNA molecules received unique molecular identifiers in the library. TCRdb passed the RACE reads through MiXCR, listing each CDR3 protein once. The top ten hold over 6.5% of the sample, which has approximately 370,000 distinct CDR3 sequences, about 5% seen once. This clonotype was detected ten times or more. Its target is not known. The sample's time point: pre-sensitization, week 0. Treatment meaning: therapeutic diphenylcyclopropenone sensitization with weekly scalp DPC. Participating donors were patients with alopecia, aged 18 to 70 years, considered appropriate candidates for DPC. The sample here was whole blood, taken in connection with sensitization to the hapten diphenylcyclopropenone (DPC). The receptor's source is a woman aged 18-29 years with alopecia areata. Some clones in this sample may be carry-over from other donors' samples.

The CDR3 reads CASSFHLAGEPRSTDTQYF. DNA for the CDR3: TGTGCCAGCAGCTTCCACCTAGCGGGGGAGCCGAGATCCACAGATACGCAGTATTTT. This sequence joins TRBV6-2 or TRBV6-3 and TRBJ2-3, with 10 bases lining up with TRBD2. The CDR3 sequence is 19 residues long. J was trimmed by 2 bases and V by 6 bases; bases with no gene match: 17. Germline V gives CDR1 MNHEY, CDR2 SVGEGT.